The TCR beta chain under discussion was sequenced for a study of regulatory T cells in long-lasting Graves disease. This CDR3 has 15 residues. Looked up from germline, CDR1 is KGHSH and CDR2 is LQKENI. Trimming shortened V by 5 bases and J by 4 bases, and 15 bases separated the two germline ends. The TCR beta library used iRepertoire HTBI primers with Arm-PCR amplification of CDR3. TCRdb recomputed calls from the multiplex PCR reads with MiXCR, one row per CDR3 protein. Here the sample spans 400,000 to 500,000 distinct CDR3 sequences, roughly 15% being singletons. The time point denotes: newly diagnosed GD, antithyroid drugs for less than 3 months. PBMCs were the source of the RNA used for TCR sequencing. This clonotype was found many times. The same data also contributed to another study, on T cells in Graves' hyperthyroidism and ophthalmopathy.

The V call is TRBV18, the J call TRBJ1-3; a possible D gene is TRBD1 (6 bases). The sequence was obtained from a woman in her 30s with Graves disease. This specimen was peripheral blood mononuclear cells (PBMCs), taken at new diagnosis, from a patient treated with antithyroid drugs. CDR3: CASSATTGHGNTIYF. CDR3 nucleotide sequence: TGTGCCAGCTCAGCAACTACAGGGCACGGAAACACCATATATTTT.